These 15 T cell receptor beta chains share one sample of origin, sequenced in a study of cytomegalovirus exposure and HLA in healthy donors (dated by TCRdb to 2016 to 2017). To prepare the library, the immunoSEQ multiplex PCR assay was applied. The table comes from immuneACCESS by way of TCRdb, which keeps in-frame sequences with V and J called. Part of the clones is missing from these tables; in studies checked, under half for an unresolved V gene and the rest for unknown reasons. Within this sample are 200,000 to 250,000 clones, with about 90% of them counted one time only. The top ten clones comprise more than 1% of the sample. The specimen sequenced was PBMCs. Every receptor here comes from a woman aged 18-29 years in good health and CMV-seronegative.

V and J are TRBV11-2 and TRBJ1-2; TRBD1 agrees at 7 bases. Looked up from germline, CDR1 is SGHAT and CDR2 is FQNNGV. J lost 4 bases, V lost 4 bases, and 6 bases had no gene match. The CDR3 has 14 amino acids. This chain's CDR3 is CASSSTGPLYGYTF. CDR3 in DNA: TGTGCCAGCAGCTCGACAGGGCCCCTCTATGGCTACACCTTC.

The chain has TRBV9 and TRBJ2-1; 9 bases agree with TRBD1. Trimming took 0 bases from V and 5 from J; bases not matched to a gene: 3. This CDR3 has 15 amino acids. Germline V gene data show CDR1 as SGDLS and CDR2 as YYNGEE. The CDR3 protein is CASSVGQGVDNEQFF. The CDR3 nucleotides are TGTGCCAGCAGCGTAGGACAGGGGGTTGACAATGAGCAGTTCTTC. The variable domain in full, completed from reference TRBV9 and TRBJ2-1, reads DSGVTQTPKHLITATGQRVTLRCSPRSGDLSVYWYQQSLDQGLQFLIQYYNGEERAKGNILERFSAQQFPDLHSELNLSSLELGDSALYFCASSVGQGVDNEQFFGPGTRLTVL.

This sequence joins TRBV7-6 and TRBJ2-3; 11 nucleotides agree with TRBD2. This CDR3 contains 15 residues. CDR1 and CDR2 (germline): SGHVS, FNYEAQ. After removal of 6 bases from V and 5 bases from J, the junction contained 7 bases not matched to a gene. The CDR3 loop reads CASRRSGRAGDTQYF. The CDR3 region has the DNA TGTGCCAGCAGGCGTAGCGGGAGGGCAGGAGATACGCAGTATTTT.

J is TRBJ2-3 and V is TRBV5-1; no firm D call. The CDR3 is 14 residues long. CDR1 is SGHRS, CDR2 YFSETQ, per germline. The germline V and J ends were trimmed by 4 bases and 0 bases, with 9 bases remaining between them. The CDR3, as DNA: TGCGCCAGCAGCCCGCAGACAAGCACAGATACGCAGTATTTT. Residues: CASSPQTSTDTQYF. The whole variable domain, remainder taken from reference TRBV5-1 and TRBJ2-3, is KAGVTQTPRYLIKTRGQQVTLSCSPISGHRSVSWYQQTPGQGLQFLFEYFSETQRNKGNFPGRFSGRQFSNSRSEMNVSTLELGDSALYLCASSPQTSTDTQYFGPGTRLTVL.

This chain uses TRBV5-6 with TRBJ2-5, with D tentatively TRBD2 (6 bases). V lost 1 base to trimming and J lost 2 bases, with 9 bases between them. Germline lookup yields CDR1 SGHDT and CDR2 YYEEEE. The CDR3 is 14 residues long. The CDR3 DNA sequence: TGTGCCAGCAGCTTGAGGGCGGGACAAGAGACCCAGTACTTC. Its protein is CASSLRAGQETQYF.

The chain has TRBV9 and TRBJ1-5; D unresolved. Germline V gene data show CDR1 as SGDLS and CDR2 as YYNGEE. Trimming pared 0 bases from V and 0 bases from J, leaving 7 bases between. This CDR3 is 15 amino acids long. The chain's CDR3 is CASSVGLISNQPQHF. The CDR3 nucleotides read TGTGCCAGCAGCGTAGGGCTGATTAGCAATCAGCCCCAGCATTTT.

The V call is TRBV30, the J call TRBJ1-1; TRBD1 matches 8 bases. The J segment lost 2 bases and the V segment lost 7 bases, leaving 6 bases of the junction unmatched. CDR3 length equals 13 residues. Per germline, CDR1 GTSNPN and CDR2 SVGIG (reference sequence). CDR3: CAYGTGGNTEAFF. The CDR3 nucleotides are TGTGCCTACGGCACAGGGGGTAACACTGAAGCTTTCTTT.

CDR3: CASTTGGSGVLNEQYF. In DNA form, the CDR3 reads TGTGCCAGCACTACTGGGGGGAGTGGTGTGCTGAACGAGCAGTACTTC. The chain employs TRBV7-9 and TRBJ2-7, with D tentatively TRBD2 (6 bases). Germline lookup yields CDR1 SEHNR and CDR2 FQNEAQ (reference sequence). The germline V and J ends were trimmed by 7 bases and 5 bases, with 24 bases remaining between them. The CDR3 spans 16 residues.

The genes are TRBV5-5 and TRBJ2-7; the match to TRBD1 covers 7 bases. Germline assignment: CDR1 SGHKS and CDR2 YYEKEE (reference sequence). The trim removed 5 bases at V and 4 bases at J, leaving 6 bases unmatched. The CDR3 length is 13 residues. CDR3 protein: CASRPGGTYEQYF. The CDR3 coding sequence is TGTGCCAGCAGACCAGGGGGAACGTACGAGCAGTACTTC.

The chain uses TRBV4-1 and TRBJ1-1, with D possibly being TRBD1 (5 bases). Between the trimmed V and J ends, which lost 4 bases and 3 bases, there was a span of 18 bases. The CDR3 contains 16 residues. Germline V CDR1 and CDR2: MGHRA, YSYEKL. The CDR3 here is CASSLPPGRGDTEAFF. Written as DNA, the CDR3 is TGCGCCAGCAGCCTGCCTCCGGGGCGGGGAGACACTGAAGCTTTCTTT.

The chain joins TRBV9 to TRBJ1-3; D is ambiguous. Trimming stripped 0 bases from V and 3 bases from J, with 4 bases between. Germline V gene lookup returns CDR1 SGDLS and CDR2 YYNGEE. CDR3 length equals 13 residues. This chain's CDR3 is CASSVDGGNTIYF. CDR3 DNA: TGTGCCAGCAGCGTAGACGGTGGAAACACCATATATTTT.

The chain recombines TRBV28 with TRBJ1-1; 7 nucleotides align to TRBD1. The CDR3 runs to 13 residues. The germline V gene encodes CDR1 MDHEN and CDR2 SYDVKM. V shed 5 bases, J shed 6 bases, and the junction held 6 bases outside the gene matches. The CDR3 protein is CASSPTGRSEAFF. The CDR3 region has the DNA TGTGCCAGCAGTCCGACAGGGCGTTCTGAAGCTTTCTTT.

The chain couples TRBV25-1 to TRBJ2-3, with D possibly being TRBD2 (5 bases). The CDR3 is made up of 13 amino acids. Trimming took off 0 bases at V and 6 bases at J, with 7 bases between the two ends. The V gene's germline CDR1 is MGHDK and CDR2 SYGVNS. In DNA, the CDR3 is TGTGCCAGCAGTGAATATAGCGATGATACGCAGTATTTT. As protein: CASSEYSDDTQYF.

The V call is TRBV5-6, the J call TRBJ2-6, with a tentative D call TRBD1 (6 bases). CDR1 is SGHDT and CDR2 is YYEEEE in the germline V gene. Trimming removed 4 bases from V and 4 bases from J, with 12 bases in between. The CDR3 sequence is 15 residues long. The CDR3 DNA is TGTGCCAGCAGCCCCACAGGGTCCGGGGCCAACGTCCTGACTTTC. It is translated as CASSPTGSGANVLTF.

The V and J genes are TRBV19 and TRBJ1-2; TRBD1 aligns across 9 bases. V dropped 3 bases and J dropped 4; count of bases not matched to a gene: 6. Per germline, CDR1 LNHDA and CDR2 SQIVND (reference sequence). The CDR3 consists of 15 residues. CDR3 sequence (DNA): TGTGCCAGTAGTATGGGTTGGGGACAGGGCTATGGCTACACCTTC. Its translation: CASSMGWGQGYGYTF.